The source of this TCR beta chain is a study of OX40 agonist ivuxolimab in advanced cancers. Blood sampling took place at baseline, cycle 4 day 1, and cycle 7 day 1. Trimming took 3 bases from V and 5 from J, leaving 17 bases between them. CDR3 length: 16 residues. In germline, CDR1 is MNHNS, CDR2 SASEGT. The repertoire was sequenced with immunoSEQ multiplex PCR; TCRdb's copy has only in-frame clones and lacks some. Counted here are about 35,000 clones, 60% to 85% occurring once; the ten biggest clones make up 20% to 25%. The receptor was derived from an adult with an advanced solid tumor such as melanoma, head and neck, liver or kidney cancer. Sequenced here: CD4+ or CD8+ T cells sorted from blood, sampled in a trial of the OX40 agonist ivuxolimab. V is TRBV6-1 and J is TRBJ2-1; no clear D gene. The CDR3 nucleotides read TGTGCCAGCAGTGATGCAGGTGGGGTTTGGGACAATGAGCAGTTCTTC. It specifies CASSDAGGVWDNEQFF.